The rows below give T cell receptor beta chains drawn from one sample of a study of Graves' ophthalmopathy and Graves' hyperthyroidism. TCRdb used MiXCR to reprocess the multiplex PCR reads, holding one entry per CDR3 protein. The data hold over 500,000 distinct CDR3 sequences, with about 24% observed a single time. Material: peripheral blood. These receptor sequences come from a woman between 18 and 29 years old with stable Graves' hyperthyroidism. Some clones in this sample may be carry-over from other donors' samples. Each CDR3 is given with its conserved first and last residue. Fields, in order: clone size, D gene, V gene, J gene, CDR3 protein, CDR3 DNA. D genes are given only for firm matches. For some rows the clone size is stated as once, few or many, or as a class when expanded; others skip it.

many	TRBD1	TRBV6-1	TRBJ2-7	CASSDRDRGDEQYF	TGTGCCAGCAGTGACCGGGACAGGGGTGACGAGCAGTACTTC
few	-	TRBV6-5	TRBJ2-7	CASSYRTSYEQYF	TGTGCCAGCAGTTACCGGACATCCTACGAGCAGTACTTC
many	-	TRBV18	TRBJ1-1	CASSAIQAVDTEAFF	TGTGCCAGCTCAGCCATACAGGCGGTGGACACTGAAGCTTTCTTT
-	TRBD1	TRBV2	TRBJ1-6	CASSQGQGENSPLHF	TGTGCCAGCAGTCAAGGACAGGGGGAAAATTCACCCCTCCACTTT
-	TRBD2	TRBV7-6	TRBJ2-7	CASSLISGESYEQYF	TGTGCCAGCAGCTTAATTAGCGGGGAATCCTACGAGCAGTACTTC
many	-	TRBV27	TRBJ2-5	CASSYWDGPTETQYF	TGTGCCAGCAGTTACTGGGACGGTCCGACGGAGACCCAGTACTTC
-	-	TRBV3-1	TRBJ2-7	CASSQDKMVRAHEQYF	TGTGCCAGCAGCCAAGATAAAATGGTTAGGGCCCACGAGCAGTACTTC
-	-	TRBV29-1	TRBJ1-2	CSVEGAGDYGYTF	TGCAGCGTTGAAGGGGCAGGAGACTATGGCTACACCTTC
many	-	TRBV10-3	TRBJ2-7	CAISRAAREQYF	TGTGCCATCAGCAGGGCGGCCCGCGAGCAGTACTTC
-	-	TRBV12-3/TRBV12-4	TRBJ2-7	CASSSQPPGYEQYF	TGTGCCAGCAGTTCCCAACCTCCAGGTTACGAGCAGTACTTC
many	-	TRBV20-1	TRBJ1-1	CSVPVGSTEAFF	TGCAGTGTACCGGTCGGGTCCACTGAAGCTTTCTTT
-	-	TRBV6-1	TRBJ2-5	CASTEVDVVQETQYF	TGTGCCAGCACCGAAGTTGATGTCGTACAAGAGACCCAGTACTTC
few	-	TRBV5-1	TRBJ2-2	CSSKGAGGDGELFF	TGCTCCTCAAAGGGGGCCGGGGGAGACGGGGAGCTGTTTTTT
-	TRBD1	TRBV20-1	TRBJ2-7	CSANFKGQGYEQYF	TGCAGTGCTAATTTTAAGGGACAGGGATACGAGCAGTACTTC
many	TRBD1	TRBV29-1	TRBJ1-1	CSVRQGTEAFF	TGCAGCGTTAGACAGGGTACTGAAGCTTTCTTT
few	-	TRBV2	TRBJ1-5	CASSVLQPSNQPQHF	TGTGCCAGCAGTGTTTTGCAGCCTAGCAATCAGCCCCAGCACTTT
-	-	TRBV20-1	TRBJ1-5	CSARDNRGAPFNQPQHF	TGCAGTGCTAGAGATAACCGGGGGGCGCCATTCAATCAGCCCCAGCATTTT
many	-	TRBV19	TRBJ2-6	CASRSRDPTSGANVLTF	TGTGCCAGTAGGTCCCGGGACCCGACCTCTGGGGCCAACGTCCTGACTTTC
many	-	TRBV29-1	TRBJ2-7	CSVEESHDSSYEQYF	TGCAGCGTTGAAGAATCCCACGACAGTTCCTACGAGCAGTACTTC
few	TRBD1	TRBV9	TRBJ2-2	CASSASQGAPGELFF	TGTGCCAGCAGCGCTTCACAGGGGGCCCCCGGGGAGCTGTTTTTT
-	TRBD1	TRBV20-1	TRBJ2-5	CSAPSTGIEGETQYF	TGCAGTGCCCCGTCGACAGGGATCGAGGGAGAGACCCAGTACTTC